Listed below are T cell receptor beta chains from one sample, sequenced in a study of T cell repertoires in cytomegalovirus infection. Each CDR3 protein is one row after TCRdb ran MiXCR on the reads. In the table there are 350,000 to 550,000 distinct CDR3 sequences, 31% of which are singletons. Sample: PBMCs. The source is a human donor in good health (CMV status not recorded). Some clones in this sample may be carry-over from other donors' samples. The CDR3 runs from the conserved cysteine through the conserved F or W. The order of the fields is J gene, V gene, clone size, D gene, CDR3 protein, CDR3 DNA. D genes are given only for firm matches. For some rows the clone size is stated as once, few or many, or as a class when expanded; others skip it.

TRBJ2-7 TRBV20-1 - - CSARVHGSYEQYF TGCAGTGCTAGAGTACACGGTTCCTACGAGCAGTACTTC
TRBJ1-2 TRBV28 few TRBD1 CASSLPGGIQGYTF TGTGCCAGCAGTTTACCAGGGGGCATCCAAGGCTACACCTTC
TRBJ2-1 TRBV7-2 few TRBD2 CASSLELAGTQFF TGTGCCAGCAGCTTAGAGCTAGCGGGGACCCAGTTCTTC
TRBJ2-7 TRBV12-3/TRBV12-4 - - CASSLGLVAYGQYF TGTGCCAGCAGTTTAGGGCTAGTAGCCTACGGGCAGTACTTC
TRBJ2-3 TRBV7-6 few TRBD2 CASSLSTSGGDTQYF TGTGCCAGCAGCTTATCAACTAGCGGGGGAGATACGCAGTATTTT
TRBJ1-1 TRBV7-8 many TRBD1 CASSLKGTGYRLTEAFF TGTGCCAGCAGCTTGAAAGGGACAGGGTATAGGCTCACTGAAGCTTTCTTT
TRBJ1-2 TRBV7-6 many TRBD1 CASSLGDSPVGYTF TGTGCCAGCAGCTTAGGGGACAGCCCCGTCGGCTACACCTTC
TRBJ1-5 TRBV12-3/TRBV12-4 - TRBD1 CASSTRQGHQPQHF TGTGCCAGCAGTACCCGACAGGGCCATCAGCCCCAGCATTTT
TRBJ1-2 TRBV7-2 many - CASSSAGRDIGRSYGYTF TGTGCCAGCAGCTCAGCCGGCCGGGACATCGGGCGGAGCTATGGCTACACCTTC
TRBJ2-3 TRBV7-9 - - CASSHDTDTQYF TGTGCCAGCAGCCACGATACAGATACGCAGTATTTT
TRBJ2-7 TRBV12-3/TRBV12-4 many - CASSPSLVKSSYEQYF TGTGCCAGCAGTCCTTCTTTGGTTAAAAGCTCCTACGAGCAGTACTTC
TRBJ2-2 TRBV19 - - CACGAGTDYTGELFF TGTGCCTGCGGGGCCGGGACCGATTACACCGGGGAGCTGTTTTTT
TRBJ1-5 TRBV10-3 - - CAISDNWDQPQHF TGTGCCATCAGTGATAACTGGGACCAGCCCCAGCATTTT
TRBJ1-1 TRBV20-1 - TRBD1 CSASPDRDPEAFF TGCAGTGCTAGTCCCGACAGGGACCCTGAAGCTTTCTTT
TRBJ1-2 TRBV19 few TRBD1 CATRTGTANYGYTF TGTGCCACAAGGACAGGGACAGCTAACTATGGCTACACCTTC
TRBJ1-1 TRBV7-3 many - CASSLTAEFTEAFF TGTGCCAGCAGCTTGACAGCCGAGTTCACTGAAGCTTTCTTT